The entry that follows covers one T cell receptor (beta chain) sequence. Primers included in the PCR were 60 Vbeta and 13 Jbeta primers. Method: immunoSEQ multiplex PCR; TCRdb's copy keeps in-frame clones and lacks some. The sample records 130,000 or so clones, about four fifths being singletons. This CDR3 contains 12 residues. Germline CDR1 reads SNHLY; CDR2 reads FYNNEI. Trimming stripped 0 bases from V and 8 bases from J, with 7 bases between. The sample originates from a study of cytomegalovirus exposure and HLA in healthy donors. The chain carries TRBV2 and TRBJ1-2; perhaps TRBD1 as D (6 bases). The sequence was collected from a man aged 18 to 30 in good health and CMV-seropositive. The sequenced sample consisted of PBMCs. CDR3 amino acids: CASSEAQGGYTF. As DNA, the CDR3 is TGTGCCAGCAGTGAAGCCCAGGGGGGCTACACCTTC. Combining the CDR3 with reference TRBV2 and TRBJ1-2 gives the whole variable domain EPEVTQTPSHQVTQMGQEVILRCVPISNHLYFYWYRQILGQKVEFLVSFYNNEISEKSEIFDDQFSVERPDGSNFTLKIRSTKLEDSAMYFCASSEAQGGYTFGSGTRLTVV.